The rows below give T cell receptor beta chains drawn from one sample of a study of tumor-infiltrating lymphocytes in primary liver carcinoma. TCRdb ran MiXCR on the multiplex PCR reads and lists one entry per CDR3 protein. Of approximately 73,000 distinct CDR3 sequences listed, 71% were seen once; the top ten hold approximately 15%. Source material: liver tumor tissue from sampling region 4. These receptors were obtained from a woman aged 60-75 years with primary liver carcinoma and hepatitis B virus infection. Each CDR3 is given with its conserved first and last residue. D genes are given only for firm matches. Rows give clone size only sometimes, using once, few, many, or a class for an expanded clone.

CDR3nt: TGCAGCGTTGCTAACAGGGCACGGGTCGGGCATGAGCAGTTCTTC
CDR3aa: CSVANRARVGHEQFF
j_gene: TRBJ2-1
abundance: many
v_gene: TRBV29-1
d_gene: .

CDR3nt: TGTGCCAGCAGCTTGGAGGGGACCAGGGCCCAGTATTTC
CDR3aa: CASSLEGTRAQYF
j_gene: TRBJ2-5
abundance: .
v_gene: TRBV5-6
d_gene: .

CDR3nt: TGTGGCAGCAGCTTCCCCCCGGGATCCTTGATCACTGAAGCTTTCTTT
CDR3aa: CGSSFPPGSLITEAFF
j_gene: TRBJ1-1
abundance: .
v_gene: TRBV7-9
d_gene: .

CDR3nt: TGTGTCAGCAGCTTAGTTACGGAAGGCTACACCTTC
CDR3aa: CVSSLVTEGYTF
j_gene: TRBJ1-2
abundance: .
v_gene: TRBV7-9
d_gene: .

CDR3nt: TGTGCCAGCACCCTCCCGAGCAGGGGGGTATGGGGATACACCGGGGAGCTGTTTTTT
CDR3aa: CASTLPSRGVWGYTGELFF
j_gene: TRBJ2-2
abundance: .
v_gene: TRBV7-9
d_gene: .

CDR3nt: TGTGCCAGCTGTATGAACCCCGAGGGCGAGCAGTACTTC
CDR3aa: CASCMNPEGEQYF
j_gene: TRBJ2-7
abundance: .
v_gene: TRBV6-1
d_gene: .

CDR3nt: TGTACCAGCGGCTTTGGTGAGGGCTCTGGCTACACCTTC
CDR3aa: CTSGFGEGSGYTF
j_gene: TRBJ1-2
abundance: .
v_gene: TRBV7-9
d_gene: .

CDR3nt: TGTGCCAGCAGCCGGGGACAAAACCCCGCAGATACGCAGTATTTT
CDR3aa: CASSRGQNPADTQYF
j_gene: TRBJ2-3
abundance: .
v_gene: TRBV7-9
d_gene: .

CDR3nt: TGTGCCAGAAGCTTAGTGGAGAGTCTCCTCAATGAGCAGTTCTTC
CDR3aa: CARSLVESLLNEQFF
j_gene: TRBJ2-1
abundance: .
v_gene: TRBV11-2
d_gene: .

CDR3nt: TGTGCCAGGGCCGGGACGGAGAACACTGAAGCTTTCTTT
CDR3aa: CARAGTENTEAFF
j_gene: TRBJ1-1
abundance: .
v_gene: TRBV6-1
d_gene: .

CDR3nt: TGTGCCAGCAGGGGGACAGGGAGCTCCTACGAGCAGTACTTC
CDR3aa: CASRGTGSSYEQYF
j_gene: TRBJ2-7
abundance: many
v_gene: TRBV12-3/TRBV12-4
d_gene: TRBD1

CDR3nt: TGTGCCAGCAGCTTGGATAGGAGCTACGAGCACTACTTC
CDR3aa: CASSLDRSYEHYF
j_gene: TRBJ2-7
abundance: .
v_gene: TRBV5-6
d_gene: .

CDR3nt: TGTGCCAGCTTGTCGGGGCACAGCCCCGGGGGGACTGAAGCCTTCTTT
CDR3aa: CASLSGHSPGGTEAFF
j_gene: TRBJ1-1
abundance: .
v_gene: TRBV6-6
d_gene: .

CDR3nt: TGTGCTAGCAGTTGGGGGGTTCGGCCCCAGCATTTT
CDR3aa: CASSWGVRPQHF
j_gene: TRBJ1-5
abundance: .
v_gene: TRBV12-3/TRBV12-4
d_gene: .

CDR3nt: TGTGCCAGCAGTTACAACAGACCAGCAACTAATGAAAAACTGTTTTTT
CDR3aa: CASSYNRPATNEKLFF
j_gene: TRBJ1-4
abundance: many
v_gene: TRBV6-5
d_gene: .

CDR3nt: TGTGCCAGTAGCCCAGGACAGAATGAAGCTCTCTTT
CDR3aa: CASSPGQNEALF
j_gene: TRBJ1-1
abundance: .
v_gene: TRBV5-1
d_gene: .

CDR3nt: TGTGCTAGCAGTTTGCTGAGAGACTCTAGCACAGATACGCGGTATTTT
CDR3aa: CASSLLRDSSTDTRYF
j_gene: TRBJ2-3
abundance: .
v_gene: TRBV12-3/TRBV12-4
d_gene: .

CDR3nt: TGCAGAACCCGGGGACTAGCGGCCAACACCGGGGAGCTGTTTTTT
CDR3aa: CRTRGLAANTGELFF
j_gene: TRBJ2-2
abundance: .
v_gene: TRBV29-1
d_gene: TRBD2

CDR3nt: TGTACCAGCAGTTCCTCCGGAAACACCATATATTTT
CDR3aa: CTSSSSGNTIYF
j_gene: TRBJ1-3
abundance: .
v_gene: TRBV6-6
d_gene: .

CDR3nt: TGTGCCAGCAGCTCATCGTTTCGGCCGCTACGGACCGATACGCATTATTTT
CDR3aa: CASSSSFRPLRTDTHYF
j_gene: TRBJ2-3
abundance: once
v_gene: TRBV11-3
d_gene: .

CDR3nt: TGTGCCAATTCACCACTAGCTAATGAGCAGTTCTTC
CDR3aa: CANSPLANEQFF
j_gene: TRBJ2-1
abundance: .
v_gene: TRBV18
d_gene: .

CDR3nt: TGTGCAAGCAGTTTTGCCCGTCGGCTCAGCACCGGGGAGCTGTTTTTT
CDR3aa: CASSFARRLSTGELFF
j_gene: TRBJ2-2
abundance: .
v_gene: TRBV12-3/TRBV12-4
d_gene: .

CDR3nt: TGTGCTAGCGGCAGGAGACTAGCGGGAGGGCCTGGGGATGAGCAGTTCTTC
CDR3aa: CASGRRLAGGPGDEQFF
j_gene: TRBJ2-1
abundance: .
v_gene: TRBV11-2
d_gene: TRBD2

CDR3nt: TGTGCCAGCAGTGGAGATAGGACTAGCGGCGTACAAGAGACCCATTACTTC
CDR3aa: CASSGDRTSGVQETHYF
j_gene: TRBJ2-7
abundance: .
v_gene: TRBV6-1
d_gene: TRBD2

CDR3nt: TGTGCCAGCATCGGGACTGCGGAAAAACTGTTTTTT
CDR3aa: CASIGTAEKLFF
j_gene: TRBJ1-4
abundance: many
v_gene: TRBV6-5
d_gene: .

CDR3nt: TGTGCCAGCAGCAGTAGTGCTGGGCTTGGAAATGAAAAACTGTTCTTT
CDR3aa: CASSSSAGLGNEKLFF
j_gene: TRBJ1-4
abundance: .
v_gene: TRBV21-1
d_gene: .

CDR3nt: TGTGCCAGCAGCACTAGCGTCCAATGTCGGGATACACAGTATTTT
CDR3aa: CASSTSVQCRDTQYF
j_gene: TRBJ2-3
abundance: .
v_gene: TRBV6-5
d_gene: TRBD2

CDR3nt: TGTGCCAGCAGTTTATCCGACGTTGAGACCCAGTACTTC
CDR3aa: CASSLSDVETQYF
j_gene: TRBJ2-5
abundance: .
v_gene: TRBV28
d_gene: .

CDR3nt: TGCGCCAGCAGCCAACCCAAACTAGCGGGGAATATTAATGTGCAGTCCTTC
CDR3aa: CASSQPKLAGNINVQSF
j_gene: TRBJ2-1
abundance: .
v_gene: TRBV4-1
d_gene: TRBD2

CDR3nt: TGCAGCGTTGGGCAGATCGACACAGATACGCAGTATTTT
CDR3aa: CSVGQIDTDTQYF
j_gene: TRBJ2-3
abundance: once
v_gene: TRBV29-1
d_gene: .

CDR3nt: TGCGCCAGCAGCTTAGGGCTCCAAGGGGAGCAGTACTTC
CDR3aa: CASSLGLQGEQYF
j_gene: TRBJ2-7
abundance: many
v_gene: TRBV5-1
d_gene: .

CDR3nt: TGTGCCAGTAGCCCTCGGACAGTAGGACTACGCGAGCAATACTTC
CDR3aa: CASSPRTVGLREQYF
j_gene: TRBJ2-7
abundance: .
v_gene: TRBV11-1
d_gene: .

CDR3nt: TGTGCCAGCAGTTTCCTCGGGACAGAGCTAGCCAAAAACACTCAATACTTC
CDR3aa: CASSFLGTELAKNTQYF
j_gene: TRBJ2-4
abundance: .
v_gene: TRBV28
d_gene: TRBD1

CDR3nt: TGCAGCGTCCACCCGGCTAGCAGGACGTCCCGAGAGAGTGCGCAATTCTTC
CDR3aa: CSVHPASRTSRESAQFF
j_gene: TRBJ2-1
abundance: .
v_gene: TRBV29-1
d_gene: .

CDR3nt: TGTGCCAGCAGGACAGGGTATGGTCATCAGCCCCAGCATTTT
CDR3aa: CASRTGYGHQPQHF
j_gene: TRBJ1-5
abundance: many
v_gene: TRBV12-3/TRBV12-4
d_gene: TRBD1

CDR3nt: TGTGTCAACAGTGGAATAAGGGATGAGCAGTTCTTC
CDR3aa: CVNSGIRDEQFF
j_gene: TRBJ2-1
abundance: .
v_gene: TRBV6-1
d_gene: .

CDR3nt: TGTGCCAGCAGTGAATTACAGGGTAACACCGGGGAGCTGTTTTTT
CDR3aa: CASSELQGNTGELFF
j_gene: TRBJ2-2
abundance: .
v_gene: TRBV25-1
d_gene: .

CDR3nt: TGTGCCAGCAGCTTAGAGGCTGGCGGAACCCCTTGGACCTACGAGCAGTACTTC
CDR3aa: CASSLEAGGTPWTYEQYF
j_gene: TRBJ2-7
abundance: .
v_gene: TRBV11-3
d_gene: .

CDR3nt: TGTGCCAGCAGCCTCCGGTGGGGACTAGCGGGGGGAGGCACGCAGTATTTT
CDR3aa: CASSLRWGLAGGGTQYF
j_gene: TRBJ2-3
abundance: .
v_gene: TRBV9
d_gene: TRBD2

CDR3nt: TGTGCCAGCAGGGGTGGCGGGCCAGGAACGGATACGCAGTATTTT
CDR3aa: CASRGGGPGTDTQYF
j_gene: TRBJ2-3
abundance: .
v_gene: TRBV6-5
d_gene: .

CDR3nt: TGTGCCAGCAGAAGATTATGGGGACAGCGGAACACTGAAACTTTCTTT
CDR3aa: CASRRLWGQRNTETFF
j_gene: TRBJ1-1
abundance: .
v_gene: TRBV6-2/TRBV6-3
d_gene: TRBD1

CDR3nt: TGTGCCAGCAGGAGGGCAGGGGAGTTTCAAGAGACCCAGTACTTC
CDR3aa: CASRRAGEFQETQYF
j_gene: TRBJ2-5
abundance: .
v_gene: TRBV2
d_gene: .

CDR3nt: TGTGCCAGCAGTAACGGACAGGGGGCCTCTGGGGCCAACGTCCTGACTTTC
CDR3aa: CASSNGQGASGANVLTF
j_gene: TRBJ2-6
abundance: .
v_gene: TRBV28
d_gene: TRBD1

CDR3nt: TGTGGCAGCACGATGGCCGAGACAGATACGCAGTATTTT
CDR3aa: CGSTMAETDTQYF
j_gene: TRBJ2-3
abundance: .
v_gene: TRBV6-1
d_gene: .

CDR3nt: TGCGCCAGCAGCCAAGAACCCGGGGGGGGCTATGGCTACACCTTC
CDR3aa: CASSQEPGGGYGYTF
j_gene: TRBJ1-2
abundance: many
v_gene: TRBV4-1
d_gene: .

CDR3nt: TGTGCCAGTAACTTAACAATACAGGGAGATGGTGACTACACCTTC
CDR3aa: CASNLTIQGDGDYTF
j_gene: TRBJ1-2
abundance: .
v_gene: TRBV11-2
d_gene: .

CDR3nt: TGTGCCAGCAGGCGACGGGGGGGAATCACTGAAGCTTTCTTT
CDR3aa: CASRRRGGITEAFF
j_gene: TRBJ1-1
abundance: .
v_gene: TRBV28
d_gene: .

CDR3nt: TGTGCCAGCACTCGATTGGGGGGTAATTACTATGGCTACACCTTC
CDR3aa: CASTRLGGNYYGYTF
j_gene: TRBJ1-2
abundance: .
v_gene: TRBV28
d_gene: .

CDR3nt: TGTGCCAGTAGCTTGCTTGGACAGAACTATGGCTACACCTTC
CDR3aa: CASSLLGQNYGYTF
j_gene: TRBJ1-2
abundance: .
v_gene: TRBV5-6
d_gene: .

CDR3nt: TGCAGAGTTGACTATCAGGGGACCATGGACACTGAAGCTTTCTTT
CDR3aa: CRVDYQGTMDTEAFF
j_gene: TRBJ1-1
abundance: .
v_gene: TRBV29-1
d_gene: .

CDR3nt: TGCAGTGCTAGAGATCGTGGGATTGCGCAGTATTTT
CDR3aa: CSARDRGIAQYF
j_gene: TRBJ2-3
abundance: .
v_gene: TRBV20-1
d_gene: .

CDR3nt: TGTGCCAGCAGCCAGGGGGGGCGTCGGCCCCAGCATTTT
CDR3aa: CASSQGGRRPQHF
j_gene: TRBJ1-5
abundance: .
v_gene: TRBV11-2
d_gene: TRBD1

CDR3nt: TGTGCCAGCAGCCAGACTCCGGGGTCGGGAACGGATGAGCAGTTCTTC
CDR3aa: CASSQTPGSGTDEQFF
j_gene: TRBJ2-1
abundance: .
v_gene: TRBV6-6
d_gene: .

CDR3nt: TGCGCCAGCAGCCAAGGGGGTGGATATAACGCAGATACGCAGTATTTT
CDR3aa: CASSQGGGYNADTQYF
j_gene: TRBJ2-3
abundance: .
v_gene: TRBV4-1
d_gene: .